This entry lists 7 T cell receptor beta chains sequenced from one sample in a study of OX40 agonist ivuxolimab in advanced cancers. This table comes from immunoSEQ multiplex PCR, and its TCRdb copy is limited to in-frame clones, with some not included. The sample has just over 80,000 clones, around nine tenths seen once. The input for sequencing was CD4+ or CD8+ T cells sorted from blood, taken in a trial of the OX40 agonist ivuxolimab. The source is an adult with an advanced solid tumor such as melanoma, head and neck, liver or kidney cancer.

This chain links TRBV19 with TRBJ2-1, with TRBD2 matching over 13 bases. The CDR3 is 18 residues long. Looked up from germline, CDR1 is LNHDA and CDR2 is SQIVND (reference sequence). Unmatched junction bases numbered 12, after V lost 8 bases and J lost 2 bases. CDR3 sequence (DNA): TGTGCCAGTCGCAGGACTAGCGGGAGTGATATACCCTACAATGAGCAGTTCTTC. Amino acid sequence: CASRRTSGSDIPYNEQFF.

This chain uses TRBV27 with TRBJ2-1; 14 bases map to TRBD2. The ends lost 5 bases at V and 3 bases at J; junction bases unmatched: 15. Germline CDR1 is MNHEY and CDR2 is SMNVEV (reference sequence). The CDR3 contains 20 residues. In DNA, the CDR3 is TGTGCCAGCAGTCTATACTCGAGGACTAGCGGGGGGCCGGACTACAATGAGCAGTTCTTC. It codes for CASSLYSRTSGGPDYNEQFF.

The CDR3 DNA reads TGTGCCAGCGGTCCCCCGGACAGGGAAGCTTTCTTT. It specifies CASGPPDREAFF. V is TRBV6-5 and J is TRBJ1-1; 7 nucleotides match TRBD1. The CDR3 has 12 residues. Trimming at V came to 8 bases and at J to 8 bases, leaving 8 bases not matched to a gene. Germline V gene data show CDR1 as MNHEY and CDR2 as SVGAGI.

The chain uses TRBV5-1 and TRBJ2-2; no definite D call. Germline CDR1 is SGHRS and CDR2 is YFSETQ. Deletions cut 6 bases from V and 7 bases from J, with 19 bases between. The CDR3 totals 15 residues. CDR3 DNA: TGCGCCAGCAACCCGAGGTACGATGGCGGCGGGGAGCTGTTTTTT. Its protein is CASNPRYDGGGELFF.

This clone was observed once. This sequence joins TRBV29-1 and TRBJ1-2; D is unresolved. Trimming took off 2 bases at V and 8 bases at J, with 18 bases between the two ends. The CDR3 is 14 residues long. CDR1 SQVTM and CDR2 ANQGSEA come from the germline V gene. CDR3 amino acids: CSVEKTYRTSGYTF. The CDR3 DNA reads TGCAGCGTTGAAAAAACCTACCGGACCTCAGGCTACACCTTC.

The gene calls are TRBV4-3 and TRBJ2-3; D tentatively reads TRBD1 or TRBD2 (5 bases each). Trimming left V 5 bases short and J 0 bases short, with 12 bases between. The germline V gene encodes CDR1 LGHNA and CDR2 YSLEER. This CDR3 region has 15 residues. DNA for the CDR3: TGCGCCAGCAGCTTCCGGGACGTAAGCACAGATACGCAGTATTTT. Translated, it gives CASSFRDVSTDTQYF.

The chain joins TRBV25-1 to TRBJ2-5, with TRBD2 matching 8 bases. Germline CDR1 reads MGHDK; CDR2 reads SYGVNS. This CDR3 comprises 14 residues. V dropped 3 bases and J dropped 1; count of bases not matched to a gene: 1. This CDR3 reads CASSEAGGQETQYF. The CDR3 DNA is TGTGCCAGCAGTGAGGCGGGGGGCCAAGAGACCCAGTACTTC.